Included here is one T cell receptor beta chain sequence, with context. The data were taken from a study of T cell changes during pregnancy in multiple sclerosis. From germline, CDR1 is MNHEY and CDR2 SVGAGI. The CDR3 sequence is 16 residues long. Deletions cut 8 bases from V and 1 base from J, with 20 bases between. TCRdb's table, derived via immunoSEQ multiplex PCR, lists solely in-frame clones and lacks some. The table lists 85,000 to 90,000 clones, 94% of them singletons. The sequence came from a female donor in good health, enrolled as a control in a pregnancy study. The sample in question was peripheral blood, obtained after pregnancy. The chain uses TRBV6-5 and TRBJ1-1, with a possible D match to TRBD1 (6 bases). CDR3 nucleotide sequence: TGTGCCAGCTGTTTTCACGCCGGGACACCGAACACTGAAGCTTTCTTT. It specifies CASCFHAGTPNTEAFF.